This T cell receptor (beta chain) was retrieved from a study of CD8+CD57+ T cells in acquired aplastic anemia. The authors sequenced patients whose flow cytometry had shown CD8+CD57+ cell expansion. As to this clonotype: Its antigen is not known.

The CDR3 has 15 residues. Germline V lookup: CDR1 SGHTA, CDR2 FQGNSA. Trimming shortened V by 3 bases and J by 3 bases, and 14 bases separated the two germline ends. Study results and limitations: Patients shared some 29 CD8+ CDR3 sequences with controls.

The use of genomic DNA as template underpinned the TCR beta VDJ and CDR3 profiling. Via MiXCR, TCRdb re-called the reads, giving one row per CDR3 protein. Among approximately 190,000 distinct CDR3 sequences listed, approximately 50% were seen once. This clonotype originated in a human donor with aplastic anemia. Sequencing used sorted CD4+, CD8+, or CD8+CD57+ T cells (not recorded which) from PBMCs. The chain employs TRBV7-2 and TRBJ1-2; D is perhaps TRBD1 (5 bases). The CDR3 protein is CASSFSWTRDYGYTF. The CDR3, as DNA: TGTGCCAGCAGCTTCTCATGGACACGGGACTATGGCTACACCTTC. Combining the CDR3 with reference TRBV7-2 and TRBJ1-2 gives the whole variable domain GAGVSQSPSNKVTEKGKDVELRCDPISGHTALYWYRQSLGQGLEFLIYFQGNSAPDKSGLPSDRFSAERTGGSVSTLTIQRTQQEDSAVYLCASSFSWTRDYGYTFGSGTRLTVV.